This T cell receptor (beta chain) was identified during a study of cytomegalovirus exposure and HLA in healthy donors. 60 Vbeta and 13 Jbeta primers were used in PCR. Here immunoSEQ multiplex PCR was the method, and the copy in TCRdb shows in-frame clones only, minus some. The table has over 150,000 clones, about four fifths seen once. CDR1 is SGHTA, CDR2 FQGNSA, per germline. Trimming cost V 6 bases and J 4 bases, with 18 bases left between them. This CDR3 has 15 amino acids. The clonotype was recovered from a male donor in good health and CMV-seropositive. What was sequenced was PBMCs. The rearrangement links TRBV7-2 to TRBJ1-1; no clear D. CDR3 coding DNA: TGTGCCAGCAGTCGTTCGGGATGGAGAAGCACTGAAGCTTTCTTT. As protein: CASSRSGWRSTEAFF.